A single sample gave rise to the 13 T cell receptor beta chains below, sequenced in a study of cytomegalovirus exposure and HLA in healthy donors. It was with 60 Vbeta and 13 Jbeta primers that the PCR ran. Some clones are missing from TCRdb's copy, which holds only in-frame ones; the method was immunoSEQ multiplex PCR. The data show 130,000 or so clones, roughly four fifths seen once. Sequenced sample: PBMCs. Receptors were obtained from a man aged 35 to 55 in good health and CMV-seronegative.

The chain couples TRBV28 to TRBJ2-5; 7 bases fit TRBD1. Losses at the gene ends were 4 bases for V and 3 bases for J; bases not matched to a gene: 2. The CDR3 length is 13 residues. Germline V gene data show CDR1 as MDHEN and CDR2 as SYDVKM. As DNA, the CDR3 is TGTGCCAGCAGTTCCGGACAGGAAGAGACCCAGTACTTC. This codes for CASSSGQEETQYF. Drawing the rest from reference TRBV28 and TRBJ2-5, the complete variable domain is DVKVTQSSRYLVKRTGEKVFLECVQDMDHENMFWYRQDPGLGLRLIYFSYDVKMKEKGDIPEGYSVSREKKERFSLILESASTNQTSMYLCASSSGQEETQYFGPGTRLLVL.

CDR3 coding DNA: TGCAGCGTTGAATCCAGGGGGATTAATTCTTACGAGCAGTACTTC. Translation gives CSVESRGINSYEQYF. The J gene is TRBJ2-7, the V gene TRBV29-1, with 7 bases lining up with TRBD1. From germline, CDR1 is SQVTM and CDR2 ANQGSEA. The CDR3 is made up of 15 amino acids. V dropped 2 bases and J dropped 4; count of bases not matched to a gene: 11.

The chain links TRBV5-1 to TRBJ2-7; a possible D gene is TRBD1 (6 bases). The germline V gene has CDR1 SGHRS and CDR2 YFSETQ. This CDR3 is built from 16 residues. The V end lost 1 base, the J end lost 0 bases, and 14 bases lay between the germline ends. CDR3 coding DNA: TGCGCCAGCAGCTTGACTGGACAGCTATCCTCCTACGAGCAGTACTTC. Its translation is CASSLTGQLSSYEQYF. The variable domain in full, completed from reference TRBV5-1 and TRBJ2-7, reads KAGVTQTPRYLIKTRGQQVTLSCSPISGHRSVSWYQQTPGQGLQFLFEYFSETQRNKGNFPGRFSGRQFSNSRSEMNVSTLELGDSALYLCASSLTGQLSSYEQYFGPGTRLTVT.

The chain carries TRBV27 and TRBJ2-5; D may be TRBD1 (6 bases). Trimming stripped 2 bases from V and 7 bases from J, with 14 bases between. The CDR3 contains 14 residues. Germline CDR1 is MNHEY and CDR2 is SMNVEV (reference sequence). CDR3 DNA: TGTGCCAGCAGTTTAACGTCAGGGGTTACGACCCAGTACTTC. It codes for CASSLTSGVTTQYF.

The CDR3 sequence: CATRTGVGYGYTF. The CDR3 nucleotides read TGTGCCACCAGGACAGGGGTCGGGTATGGCTACACCTTC. The gene calls are TRBV10-3 and TRBJ1-2; 9 bases fit TRBD1. The V gene end was trimmed by 10 bases and the J gene end by 5 bases; junction bases not matched to a gene: 8. Germline CDR1 is ENHRY and CDR2 is SYGVKD. The CDR3 extends over 13 amino acids.

The chain combines TRBV11-3 with TRBJ2-2, with D unresolved. There are 12 residues in the CDR3. Germline V gene lookup returns CDR1 SGHNT and CDR2 YENEEA. Trimming removed 1 base from V and 10 bases from J, with 7 bases in between. In DNA, the CDR3 is TGTGCCAGCAGCTTAGTAGCATCGGAGCTGTTTTTT. Amino acid sequence: CASSLVASELFF.

A remark on this clone: One junction end does not reproduce the germline sequence, and a read error may be involved. The CDR3 loop is CASSRQESLTAKNSQYF. CDR3 DNA: TGTGCCAGCAGCCGACAGGAATCTCTTACGGCCAAAAACAGTCAGTACTTC. This chain uses TRBV7-6 with TRBJ2-4; tentatively, D is TRBD1 (6 bases). Germline assignment: CDR1 SGHVS and CDR2 FNYEAQ. This CDR3 region has 17 residues.

This chain joins TRBV11-3 and TRBJ2-5, with TRBD1 identical over 10 bases. CDR3 length: 17 amino acids. Germline trimming cut 1 base from V and 5 bases from J; bases unmatched to any gene: 10. Germline V gene data show CDR1 as SGHNT and CDR2 as YENEEA. The CDR3 protein is CASSLGVGGQGSETQYF. In DNA, the CDR3 is TGTGCCAGCAGCTTAGGGGTAGGGGGACAGGGGTCGGAGACCCAGTACTTC.

The genes are TRBV30 and TRBJ1-6, with TRBD1 identical over 9 bases. This CDR3 has 17 residues. Germline values: CDR1 GTSNPN, CDR2 SVGIG (reference sequence). J gave up 7 bases and V 0 bases, and 10 bases lay outside the gene matches. The CDR3 DNA follows: TGTGCCTGGAGTGTACGTGGGACAGGGTATGGGAATTCACCCCTCCACTTT. It translates to CAWSVRGTGYGNSPLHF.

The V gene is TRBV10-3, the J gene TRBJ1-3; the match to TRBD1 covers 10 bases. In germline, CDR1 is ENHRY, CDR2 SYGVKD. The CDR3 loop spans 16 amino acids. J lost 0 bases, V lost 7 bases, and 6 bases had no gene match. The CDR3 loop is CAITATGGVSGNTIYF. CDR3 nucleotides: TGTGCCATCACTGCGACAGGGGGCGTCTCTGGAAACACCATATATTTT.

The chain couples TRBV7-2 to TRBJ2-3; D is unclear. This CDR3 has 12 amino acids. Germline assignment: CDR1 SGHTA and CDR2 FQGNSA. Trimming removed 5 bases at V and 5 bases at J, with 8 bases between. The CDR3, as DNA: TGTGCCAGCAGCGCCGGTAGAGATACGCAGTATTTT. It codes for CASSAGRDTQYF.

V is TRBV19 and J is TRBJ1-6; D is possibly TRBD1 (6 bases). CDR3 length: 14 residues. V was pared by 4 bases and J by 7 bases, with 11 bases between. The germline V gene encodes CDR1 LNHDA and CDR2 SQIVND (reference sequence). The CDR3: CASSNTGTNSPLHF. CDR3 coding DNA: TGTGCCAGTAGTAACACCGGGACAAATTCACCCCTCCACTTT.

This clone was observed a few times. The chain carries TRBV6-1 and TRBJ1-5, with TRBD1 identical over 7 bases. The CDR3 is 13 amino acids. Germline CDR1 and CDR2: MNHNS and SASEGT. With 5 bases clipped from V and 6 bases from J, the junction kept 4 bases outside the gene matches. The CDR3 coding sequence is TGTGCCAGCAGTTCCGACAGGGTTCAGCCCCAGCATTTT. It specifies CASSSDRVQPQHF.